Given below is one TCR beta chain in context. Its antigen target is currently unknown. No base-level quality is on record; no much larger clone is a single base apart. In total, approximately 690 healthy bone marrow donors made up the cohort. All cohort members were sampled while nominally healthy, although unrecorded immune exposures were likely present. The donor tested CMV seronegative and was one of the 352 seronegative cohort members. Each donor provided a peripheral blood sample, and peripheral blood mononuclear cells were used for TCR beta sequencing. The Qiagen DNeasy Blood Extraction Kit was used to extract genomic DNA from the blood cell samples. The receptor library was made with the immunoSEQ multiplex PCR assay. A mixture of 60 forward primers for TCR Vbeta segments and 13 reverse primers for TCR Jbeta segments was used in the multiplex PCR. The CDR3 region of rearranged TCR beta genes was amplified from genomic DNA by a multiplex PCR assay. On the Illumina HiSeq System, the amplified TCR beta libraries were sequenced as 87-base-pair reads. As for the authors' bioinformatics: In a later analysis, some 80 million unique TCR beta chains were counted across the 690 or so repertoires, and approximately 11 million of these chains were shared by at least two donors. A nearest-neighbor algorithm error-corrected the raw reads and collapsed the reads into unique sequences, merging closely related sequences to remove PCR and sequencing errors. V, D and J gene segments were assigned by aligning CDR3 sequences to IMGT reference sequences. For a sequence to be retained, at least a six-nucleotide match to both a V gene segment and a J gene segment was required. Rearrangements were classified as productive when the CDR3 lacked stop codons and remained in frame with V and J, and all other rearrangements were classified as non-productive. Following IMGT convention, CDR3 was defined as the stretch from the second conserved V-encoded cysteine up to the conserved J-encoded phenylalanine. In an earlier analysis of roughly 580 of the donors, sequences lacking an unambiguous match to a single V gene segment were excluded. In an earlier analysis of some 590 of the donors, a V segment was called functional when productive rearrangements were above 56.7%, and segregating when the standard deviation between donors exceeded 5%. A statistical classification framework was built to diagnose cytomegalovirus status from the catalog of TCR beta chain sequences. In a later analysis, V and J genes were assigned by comparing TCR nucleotide sequences against IMGT/GENE-DB human TR gene sequences. In a later analysis, CDR3 sequences and most-parsimonious VDJ recombination scenarios were assigned using the TCRdist pipeline. In a later analysis, each TCR beta chain was defined by its CDR3 amino acid sequence together with its V-gene family, and reads without a unique V-gene family were excluded. A later analysis removed 500 to 650 highly shared, low-generation-probability nucleotide sequences to deal with suspected cross-contamination and a sequencing artifact. In a later analysis, a clonal expansion index for each public chain was calculated from normalized within-repertoire ranks of inferred template counts. In a later analysis, generation probabilities were computed using a VDJ recombination model fitted to out-of-frame rearrangements, and the results were checked against IGoR. In a later analysis, TCR-TCR, TCR-HLA and TCR-CMV co-occurrence was scored with hypergeometric tests, and a repertoire-size bias correction was applied to TCR pairs. False discovery rates were estimated in a later analysis by permuting HLA or CMV assignments 20 times. In a later analysis, co-occurring TCRs were grouped using DBSCAN, with TCRdist sequence similarity added in when clustering inside HLA-allele-positive subsets. For co-occurrence clustering, repertoires with fewer than 30,000 or more than 120,000 public chains were excluded, along with roughly five repertoires with anomalous nucleotide sharing. TCRdb obtained this table from immuneACCESS and retained in-frame rearrangements with V and J assigned. These tables miss some clones; where compared with another copy, unresolved V genes account for less than half of the shortfall, and the remainder is unexplained. D and trimming were read from the DNA, whereas the V and J calls and clone size are those reported in that table. For this sample the table gives about 200,000 clones, of which under 90% were detected only once. The ten largest clones represent 0.098% of the sample.

The CDR3 contains 13 residues, cysteine and phenylalanine counted. Of all the DNA, just the CDR3 is kept, 39 bases in frame from base 1. In the germline V gene (reference sequence), CDR1 corresponds to LNHDA and CDR2 to SQIVND. Cut back by 7 bases and 8 bases, the V and J ends lie 14 bases apart. This entry comes from a study of cytomegalovirus exposure and HLA in healthy donors (dated by TCRdb to about 2017). About the investigation overall: An earlier analysis of under 600 of the donors reported 250 to 350 Gb of sequence data and some 100 million unique TCR beta sequences from roughly 180 million T cells. About 300 gigabases of sequencing data and 70 million to 100 million unique TCR sequences were included in an early release covering 550 to 650 HLA-typed donors. Of the roughly 400 genotyped donors, 65% to 90% fell in the genetic ancestry cluster associated with self-reported Caucasian donors. The study aimed to test whether cataloging public T cell receptors could reveal signatures of past pathogen exposure. The study used immunosequencing to profile the T cell repertoires of about 670 subjects and linked those repertoires to cytomegalovirus serostatus. Along with the roughly 700-subject first cohort, a separate validation cohort of approximately 110 different subjects was used. High-throughput TCR immunosequencing, statistical association of individual TCRs with disease status, and machine learning were combined to predict cytomegalovirus infection status. A later analysis re-analyzed previously published TCR beta repertoires from 666 donors and added high-resolution HLA genotyping to study TCR occurrence patterns. In the later analysis, no new phenotypic data were used to find candidate immune exposures; instead, reliance was placed on TCR beta sequences and their occurrence across donors. To decide whether each TCR beta V gene segment behaved as functional or pseudogenic, an earlier analysis of some 600 of the donors relied on high-throughput TCR beta sequencing. Donor age, sex, ethnicity and CMV serostatus were compiled together with the repertoire data. Genome-wide SNP genotypes for about 65% of the 666 donors were used in a later genetic analysis, which treated that subset as a discovery cohort. All discovery cohort repertoires had been generated using a single sequencing platform. HLA typing covered class I and class II loci at four-digit resolution. The number of typed donors differed by locus: about 620-640 for A, B, C, DRB1 and DQB1; 500 to 550 for DQA1; approximately 610 for DPA1; and about 450 for DPB1. Four to six DR-DQ haplotypes were handled as single units for association and clustering, since linkage in the cohort was strong. Among a few hundred genotyped donors of the cohort, an average of about 240,000 unique TCR beta nucleotide sequences were sequenced per donor, 15% to 20% of them non-productive. General conclusions and limits of the study: A later analysis reported that several top co-occurrence clusters appeared linked to parvovirus B19, influenza, CMV and Epstein-Barr virus. The study listed 150 to 200 TCR beta chains as associated with cytomegalovirus. A further reported finding was that TCR beta sequences accurately predicted the HLA-A and HLA-B alleles for most subjects in the first cohort. In a later analysis, the rate of TCR association differed among HLA loci, with DRB1 alleles having the most associated TCRs and HLA-C alleles having the fewest. Because the 87-base-pair reads could not distinguish some IMGT-functional V segments, including TRBV6-2 and TRBV6-3, those segments were excluded. A later analysis found that HLA-associated TCR beta chains were more clonally expanded and had lower generation probabilities than equally common non-associated chains. The authors suggested that the approach could potentially be generalized to other disease states and immunological phenotypes. In a later genetic analysis, a missense DCLRE1C variant was associated with V-gene and J-gene trimming of TCR beta chains, and the association was replicated in an independent cohort. Broadly in line with IMGT annotations, most TCR beta V segments showed up in productive rearrangements about 87% or about 30% of the time in an earlier analysis of several hundred of the donors. At a false discovery rate of 0.05, a later analysis linked fewer than 20,000 TCR beta sequences to specific HLA alleles. Linkage disequilibrium might explain the correlated functional status among segregating V segments, but an unknown experimental factor could not be ruled out. Some 15 rarely observed V segments, including chromosome 9 orphons, were excluded from the earlier analysis of approximately 500 of the donors because counts were too low. The classifier was reported to diagnose cytomegalovirus status with high specificity and sensitivity in both the original cohort and the validation cohort. A cluster of highly shared sequence variants was judged likely to be a technical artifact of the sequencing pipeline. The only immune exposure information available for the cohort was CMV serostatus. Because some donors lacked HLA typing at each locus, the association tests relied only on the typed subset. Presence/absence analyses assumed roughly uniform sequencing depth across donors, an assumption that may not hold. A few of the identified cytomegalovirus-associated TCR beta chains were confirmed in vitro to be specific for cytomegalovirus antigens. Most TCR sequences were seen in very few donors, while some public TCRs were found in many individuals. When HLA alleles, especially DR and DQ, strongly co-occurred, attributing TCR associations to individual alleles was difficult. A later analysis found that most CMV-associated TCR beta chains appeared HLA-restricted, with HLA associations seemingly driven largely by CMV exposure. A later genetic analysis reported fewer N-insertions in productive TCRs among donors in an Asian-associated ancestry cluster than the roughly 690-donor mean. The cohort was sequenced for TCR beta chains only, and without alpha or paired-chain data the features that could be detected were limited.

Material for sequencing was PBMCs. The chain was built from TRBV19 and TRBJ1-4; 5 matching bases give a weak D call of TRBD1. The sequence was obtained from a boy aged 2 to 9 in good health and CMV-seronegative. The nucleotides read TGTGCCAGTAACGCAGGGCTGGCGGAAAAACTGTTTTTT. This sequence encodes CASNAGLAEKLFF.